The 12 T cell receptor beta chains listed next were all sequenced from one sample in a study of blood T cell repertoires in COVID-19. Sequencing used immunoSEQ multiplex PCR; TCRdb keeps in-frame clones, though not all of them. The data show 85,000 to 120,000 clones, roughly 86% seen once. The sample was peripheral blood. The receptors derive from a man aged 50 to 60 with active or convalescent COVID-19.

The chain joins TRBV5-5 to TRBJ2-3, with 7 bases that match TRBD1. Germline V gene data show CDR1 as SGHKS and CDR2 as YYEKEE (reference sequence). The CDR3 covers 13 residues. Trimming took 5 bases from V and 4 from J; bases not matched to a gene: 4. The CDR3 sequence: CASRSTGADTQYF. The CDR3 DNA reads TGTGCCAGCAGGTCCACAGGGGCAGATACGCAGTATTTT.

As concerns this clone: It is likely a read error, because the conserved phenylalanine at the end of the CDR3 is missing. Because the CDR3's place on the DNA is in doubt, the DNA is left out and the CDR3 is given as listed by TCRdb. This chain connects TRBV11-3 to TRBJ1-1; the table assigns TRBD1, which was not confirmed against the DNA. The CDR3 is 9 amino acids long, termini counted. CDR1 is SGHNT, CDR2 YENEEA, per germline. The CDR3 sequence is CASSSPVGV.

The genes are TRBV4-2 and TRBJ1-3; unclear D gene. Per germline, CDR1 LGHNA and CDR2 YNFKEQ. CDR3 length: 16 amino acids. The V gene lost 0 bases and the J gene lost 0 bases, with 9 bases spanning the gap. CDR3 protein: CASSQDVGSSGNTIYF. The CDR3 nucleotides read TGTGCCAGCAGCCAAGATGTGGGCAGCTCTGGAAACACCATATATTTT.

The CDR3 here is CASSLVAVHANTGELFF. The CDR3, as DNA: TGTGCCAGCAGCTTAGTGGCAGTCCATGCGAACACCGGGGAGCTGTTTTTT. J is TRBJ2-2 and V is TRBV7-2; no reliable D call. CDR1 and CDR2 from the germline V gene are SGHTA and FQGNSA. V gave up 1 base and J gave up 0 bases, with 12 bases separating them. CDR3 length: 17 amino acids.

The gene calls are TRBV30 and TRBJ1-6; TRBD1 aligns across 7 bases. Germline V gene data show CDR1 as GTSNPN and CDR2 as SVGIG (reference sequence). This CDR3 region has 17 residues. Germline trimming cut 4 bases from V and 10 bases from J; bases unmatched to any gene: 19. CDR3 sequence (DNA): TGTGCCTGGAAAACCCCGACAGGGAATACTGTAAGGTCACCCCTCCACTTT. It translates to CAWKTPTGNTVRSPLHF. Combining the CDR3 with reference TRBV30 and TRBJ1-6 gives the whole variable domain SQTIHQWPATLVQPVGSPLSLECTVEGTSNPNLYWYRQAAGRGLQLLFYSVGIGQISSEVPQNLSASRPQDRQFILSSKKLLLSDSGFYLCAWKTPTGNTVRSPLHFGNGTRLTVT.

The chain has TRBV3-1 (or the pseudogene TRBV3-2) and TRBJ1-5, with TRBD1 as a possible D gene (5 bases). The length of the CDR3 is 15 residues. V was cut by 0 bases and J by 4 bases, with 10 bases left in between. The V gene's germline CDR1 is LGHDT and CDR2 YNNKEL (reference sequence). The DNA of the CDR3 is TGTGCCAGCAGCCAAGATGGGGCAGGGAATCAGCCCCAGCATTTT. Translation: CASSQDGAGNQPQHF.

This rearrangement joins TRBV4-1 to TRBJ2-1; 8 bases are a match to TRBD1. The CDR3 is made up of 15 amino acids. Looked up from germline, CDR1 is MGHRA and CDR2 is YSYEKL. Losses at the gene ends were 3 bases for V and 4 bases for J; bases not matched to a gene: 5. CDR3 nucleotide sequence: TGCGCCAGCAGCCACCCGGGACAGGCGTACAATGAGCAGTTCTTC. It specifies CASSHPGQAYNEQFF.

This clone occurred a few times. The chain is built from TRBV6-5 and TRBJ1-1; D is undetermined. The germline V gene encodes CDR1 MNHEY and CDR2 SVGAGI. The germline V and J ends were trimmed by 5 bases and 5 bases, with 12 bases remaining between them. The CDR3 runs 13 residues. DNA for the CDR3: TGTGCCAGCAGTCTACTCTATTGGACTGAAGCTTTCTTT. This encodes CASSLLYWTEAFF.

This clone has a single count. The gene calls are TRBV7-9 and TRBJ2-3, with a weak D call TRBD2 (6 bases). CDR1 is SEHNR and CDR2 is FQNEAQ in the germline V gene (reference sequence). The CDR3 covers 13 residues. The V and J ends lost 6 bases and 0 bases respectively, with 7 bases between them. The chain's CDR3 is CASRGLSTDTQYF. The CDR3 DNA reads TGTGCCAGCAGGGGACTGAGCACAGATACGCAGTATTTT.

This clone was observed a handful of times. The chain joins TRBV5-5 to TRBJ1-2, with a tentative D call TRBD1 (6 bases). V was shortened by 0 bases and J by 2 bases, with 8 bases between the two germline ends. Per germline, CDR1 SGHKS and CDR2 YYEKEE (reference sequence). CDR3 length: 14 amino acids. CDR3 region: CASSLDTGNYGYTF. The CDR3 bases are TGTGCCAGCAGCTTGGATACAGGGAACTATGGCTACACCTTC.

The chain joins TRBV15 to TRBJ2-5, with D maybe TRBD2 (6 bases). Trimming removed 4 bases at V and 1 base at J, with 13 bases between. CDR1 is LNHNV and CDR2 is YYDKDF in the germline V gene (reference sequence). The CDR3 loop spans 15 amino acids. The CDR3 DNA sequence: TGTGCCACCAGCATGCCCCACGGGAGCCAAGAGACCCAGTACTTC. This codes for CATSMPHGSQETQYF.

J is TRBJ2-5 and V is TRBV12-3 or TRBV12-4, with TRBD1 as a possible D gene (6 bases). CDR3 length: 13 residues. Trimming took off 4 bases at V and 5 bases at J, with 11 bases between the two ends. The CDR3 coding sequence is TGTGCCAGCAGTTCACTTAGGGGGGAGACCCAGTACTTC. Its protein is CASSSLRGETQYF.